The rows below give T cell receptor beta chains drawn from one sample of a study of T cells in Graves' hyperthyroidism and ophthalmopathy. Via MiXCR, TCRdb re-called the multiplex PCR reads, giving one row per CDR3 protein. Of around 600,000 distinct CDR3 sequences listed, around 13% are singletons. The sample was blood. Every receptor here comes from a woman in her 50s with Graves' ophthalmopathy. The CDR3 runs from the conserved cysteine through the conserved F or W. Each record gives: D gene, V gene, J gene, clone size, CDR3 protein, CDR3 DNA. The D gene is left open where the match is weak. Clone size appears in some rows only: once, few, many, or a class for an expanded clone.

>-|TRBV5-1|TRBJ1-5|many
CASSYEGGNQPQHF
TGCGCCAGCAGCTACGAGGGGGGCAATCAGCCCCAGCATTTT
>TRBD2|TRBV6-2/TRBV6-3|TRBJ2-1|many
CASRPIGLAGTNEQFF
TGTGCCAGCAGACCCATCGGACTAGCGGGAACGAATGAGCAGTTCTTC
>TRBD1|TRBV7-2|TRBJ1-2|many
CASSLASTGAANLLGYTF
TGTGCCAGCAGCTTAGCTTCTACAGGGGCGGCTAACTTGTTAGGCTACACCTTC
>TRBD2|TRBV11-2|TRBJ2-7|many
CASSAPGLVYYEQYF
TGTGCCAGCAGCGCCCCGGGACTAGTCTACTACGAGCAGTACTTC
>-|TRBV12-3/TRBV12-4|TRBJ2-7|many
CASSFGLLSEQYF
TGTGCCAGCAGTTTCGGGTTGCTCAGCGAGCAGTACTTC
>TRBD1|TRBV10-3|TRBJ2-1|many
CAIKPGQGMDEQFF
TGTGCCATCAAACCGGGACAGGGGATGGATGAGCAGTTCTTC
>TRBD2|TRBV20-1|TRBJ2-1|-
CSARLLLREAYNEQFF
TGCAGTGCTAGGCTATTATTGCGGGAGGCCTACAATGAGCAGTTCTTC
>TRBD1|TRBV28|TRBJ1-3|few
CASSHDRGRSSGNTIYF
TGTGCCAGCAGTCATGACAGGGGGCGCTCCTCTGGAAACACCATATATTTT
>TRBD1|TRBV27|TRBJ2-6|many
CASSLGQALSGANVLTF
TGTGCCAGCAGTTTAGGACAGGCTCTCTCTGGGGCCAACGTCCTGACTTTC
>-|TRBV9|TRBJ2-1|-
CASSVGPNSYNEQFF
TGTGCCAGCAGCGTAGGTCCTAACTCCTACAATGAGCAGTTCTTC
>TRBD2|TRBV6-2/TRBV6-3|TRBJ2-7|many
CASRQPPGTSGSYEQYF
TGTGCCAGCAGACAACCTCCCGGGACTAGCGGTTCCTACGAGCAGTACTTC
>-|TRBV29-1|TRBJ2-7|once
CSVKRAPACGQYF
TGCAGCGTTAAAAGGGCGCCCGCCTGCGGGCAGTACTTC
>-|TRBV7-9|TRBJ2-2|-
CASRPLDFGLRRAGELFF
TGTGCCAGCAGACCCTTGGATTTTGGCCTCCGGAGGGCCGGGGAGCTGTTTTTT
>-|TRBV20-1|TRBJ2-1|many
CSARGRESRNEQFF
TGCAGTGCTAGGGGGCGGGAAAGTCGCAATGAGCAGTTCTTC
>-|TRBV29-1|TRBJ1-1|-
CSVGGKGGSTEAFF
TGCAGCGTTGGGGGTAAGGGTGGGAGCACTGAAGCTTTCTTT
>-|TRBV4-2|TRBJ1-3|-
CASSAGITGNTIYF
TGTGCCAGCAGTGCGGGTATCACTGGAAACACCATATATTTT
>-|TRBV20-1|TRBJ2-2|few
CSARDPGVGTGELFF
TGCAGTGCTAGAGATCCCGGGGTTGGGACCGGGGAGCTGTTTTTT
>-|TRBV6-1|TRBJ1-2|many
CASRHSDDANYGYTF
TGTGCCAGCAGACACTCGGACGACGCTAACTATGGCTACACCTTC
>-|TRBV7-9|TRBJ2-7|-
CASSSVIKAYSYEQYF
TGTGCCAGCAGCTCGGTGATAAAGGCGTACTCCTACGAGCAGTACTTC
>-|TRBV6-2/TRBV6-3|TRBJ2-2|-
CASSFTGEIGELFF
TGTGCCAGCAGTTTCACAGGAGAAATCGGGGAGCTGTTTTTT
>-|TRBV5-1|TRBJ2-2|many
CASSWYGTGELFF
TGCGCCAGCAGCTGGTATGGGACCGGGGAGCTGTTTTTT
>-|TRBV7-8|TRBJ1-2|many
CASSLVRQTQYYGYTF
TGTGCCAGCAGCTTAGTTAGACAGACTCAGTACTATGGCTACACCTTC
>TRBD2|TRBV7-7|TRBJ2-1|many
CASSSELATYNEQFF
TGTGCTAGCAGCTCCGAACTAGCGACCTACAATGAGCAGTTCTTC
>TRBD1|TRBV11-2|TRBJ1-2|-
CASSLASGTVYGYTF
TGTGCCAGCAGCTTAGCTAGCGGGACAGTATATGGCTACACCTTC
>TRBD2|TRBV5-8|TRBJ2-5|many
CASTRLAGETQYF
TGTGCCAGCACCCGACTAGCGGGAGAGACCCAGTACTTC
>TRBD2|TRBV5-1|TRBJ2-2|many
CASRETSGSGSTGELFF
TGCGCCAGCAGAGAGACTAGCGGGAGTGGGTCCACCGGGGAGCTGTTTTTT
>-|TRBV12-3/TRBV12-4|TRBJ2-1|many
CASILDAGNEQFF
TGTGCCAGCATTCTTGATGCGGGTAATGAGCAGTTCTTC
>-|TRBV7-2|TRBJ2-7|many
CASSRTAIYEQYF
TGTGCCAGCAGTCGGACAGCCATCTACGAGCAGTACTTC
>-|TRBV18|TRBJ1-2|many
CASSPAVLDYGYTF
TGTGCCAGCTCACCTGCAGTGTTGGACTATGGCTACACCTTC
>TRBD2|TRBV12-3/TRBV12-4|TRBJ2-5|many
CASRAGLASETQYF
TGTGCCAGCAGAGCGGGACTAGCGTCAGAGACCCAGTACTTC
>TRBD2|TRBV7-3|TRBJ2-3|many
CASSLYLAGGRDTQYF
TGTGCCAGCAGCTTATATCTAGCGGGAGGGAGAGATACGCAGTATTTT
>TRBD1|TRBV7-9|TRBJ1-3|few
CASSHRDRQFTIYF
TGTGCCAGCAGCCACCGGGACAGGCAATTCACCATATATTTT
>TRBD1|TRBV6-1|TRBJ2-1|few
CASRDRGVWNEQFF
TGTGCCAGCAGAGACAGGGGAGTCTGGAATGAGCAGTTCTTC
>-|TRBV18|TRBJ2-3|many
CASSPPARRSPDDTQYF
TGTGCCAGCTCACCTCCCGCCCGACGGAGCCCTGATGATACGCAGTATTTT
>-|TRBV20-1|TRBJ2-3|-
CSARGPRRRRPDTQYF
TGCAGTGCTAGAGGTCCCCGTCGGCGCCGACCAGATACGCAGTATTTT
>-|TRBV27|TRBJ2-5|many
CASSYSNSRETQYF
TGTGCCAGCAGTTACAGCAATAGTCGGGAGACCCAGTACTTC
>TRBD2|TRBV20-1|TRBJ2-1|many
CSARGTSAYNEQFF
TGCAGTGCTAGAGGGACTAGCGCTTACAATGAGCAGTTCTTC
>-|TRBV18|TRBJ1-1|many
CASSPSVQGRNTEAFF
TGTGCCAGCTCACCATCGGTTCAGGGACGGAACACTGAAGCTTTCTTT
>-|TRBV25-1|TRBJ2-1|few
CASSGQGRGSDNEQFF
TGTGCCAGCAGTGGCCAAGGCAGGGGATCGGACAATGAGCAGTTCTTC
>-|TRBV27|TRBJ2-2|few
CASSSDRSGELFF
TGTGCCAGCAGTTCGGACCGTTCCGGGGAGCTGTTTTTT
>-|TRBV7-6|TRBJ2-1|many
CASSPGTNNEQFF
TGTGCCAGCAGCCCGGGGACGAACAATGAGCAGTTCTTC
>TRBD2|TRBV7-9|TRBJ2-1|many
CASSRTSTLYNEQFF
TGTGCCAGCAGCCGGACTAGCACCCTCTACAATGAGCAGTTCTTC
>-|TRBV12-3/TRBV12-4|TRBJ1-3|many
CASSLGPMIGNTIYF
TGTGCCAGCAGTTTAGGTCCCATGATCGGAAACACCATATATTTT
>TRBD1|TRBV6-1|TRBJ2-7|-
CASSYQTGTYEQYF
TGTGCCAGCAGTTATCAGACAGGGACCTACGAGCAGTACTTC
>-|TRBV7-9|TRBJ2-2|many
CASSTGLPPYTGELFF
TGTGCCAGCAGCACCGGGCTACCGCCCTACACCGGGGAGCTGTTTTTT
>-|TRBV2|TRBJ1-1|many
CASRQDRYTEAFF
TGTGCCAGCAGACAGGATCGGTACACTGAAGCTTTCTTT
>-|TRBV7-2|TRBJ1-1|-
CASSLGAATGANTEAFF
TGTGCCAGCAGCTTAGGGGCGGCCACCGGGGCGAACACTGAAGCTTTCTTT
>-|TRBV2|TRBJ1-5|-
CASTPRGDQPQHF
TGTGCCAGCACCCCCCGAGGAGATCAGCCCCAGCATTTT
>TRBD2|TRBV6-1|TRBJ2-5|many
CASSERLAEAHF
TGTGCCAGCAGTGAAAGACTAGCGGAGGCCCACTTC
>-|TRBV7-2|TRBJ2-7|many
CASTQNQGGRNEQYF
TGTGCCAGCACACAGAACCAGGGGGGGCGTAACGAGCAGTACTTC
>-|TRBV15|TRBJ2-5|many
CATSRLGVRGIGETQYF
TGTGCCACCAGCAGATTGGGGGTTCGCGGGATCGGTGAGACCCAGTACTTC
>TRBD1|TRBV18|TRBJ2-3|-
CASSRTGGADTQYF
TGTGCCAGCTCGCGGACAGGGGGGGCAGATACGCAGTATTTT
>TRBD1|TRBV5-1|TRBJ1-1|-
CASSLAGQGARTEAFF
TGCGCCAGCAGCTTGGCGGGGCAGGGGGCGCGGACTGAAGCTTTCTTT
>-|TRBV6-1|TRBJ2-2|many
CASRGVGGGGNTGELFF
TGTGCCAGCAGGGGCGTGGGAGGGGGAGGGAACACCGGGGAGCTGTTTTTT
>TRBD1|TRBV18|TRBJ2-7|many
CASSSLKTGTGGHEQYF
TGTGCCAGCTCATCCCTGAAGACCGGGACAGGGGGCCACGAGCAGTACTTC
>-|TRBV27|TRBJ2-7|-
CASSYQRLGAHEQYF
TGTGCCAGCAGCTACCAGAGGTTAGGGGCCCACGAGCAGTACTTC
>-|TRBV25-1|TRBJ2-1|few
CASSAPGNNEQFF
TGTGCCAGCAGTGCCCCGGGAAACAATGAGCAGTTCTTC
>TRBD1|TRBV29-1|TRBJ1-3|-
CSALRQGAAGNTIYF
TGCAGCGCGCTAAGACAGGGGGCAGCTGGAAACACCATATATTTT
>TRBD1|TRBV18|TRBJ1-1|many
CASSPRTGLNTEAFF
TGTGCCAGCTCACCAAGGACAGGGTTGAACACTGAAGCTTTCTTT